This T cell receptor (beta chain) was found in a study of tumor-infiltrating lymphocytes in oesophageal squamous cell carcinoma. TCRdb reprocessed the PCR reads via MiXCR and lists one record per CDR3 protein. The sample contains roughly 14,000 distinct CDR3 sequences, approximately 51% of which appear only once. This clonotype occurred many times. The CDR3 runs to 14 residues. The V gene's germline CDR1 is MDHEN and CDR2 SYDVKM. The junction had 5 bases not matched to a gene; V was cut back by 8 bases and J by 5 bases. The chain combines TRBV28 with TRBJ2-7, with 14 nucleotides matching TRBD2. Sequencing was done on a sample of blood. This receptor was taken from a male donor with esophageal squamous cell carcinoma. CDR3 region: CASGGLAGVNEQYF. For the CDR3, the DNA is TGTGCCAGCGGGGGACTAGCGGGAGTTAACGAGCAGTACTTC.